This entry describes one T cell receptor beta chain. Its antigen is not identified. Synthesis of cDNA was accomplished via 5'RACE employing 10-nucleotide random UMIs. The yield of each sequencing run was over 180 million TCR-beta sequences from 15-18 subjects. Each CDR3 protein gets one entry after TCRdb re-called the 5' RACE reads with MiXCR. The table lists 55,000 or so distinct CDR3 sequences, roughly 4.3% of them singletons, with approximately 2.8% in the top ten. This sample stems from a study of neurological immune-mediated disorders. Germline V gene data show CDR1 as SQVTM and CDR2 as ANQGSEA. The V end was cut by 1 base, the J end by 4 bases, with 13 bases between. The CDR3 loop spans 14 amino acids. Findings of the study overall: Phylogenetic grouping assigned the repertoires of 18 of 34 multiple sclerosis patients to a single related-CDR3 cluster, representing a possible signature.

The receptor comes from a man aged 50-59 years with multiple sclerosis. V gene TRBV29-1 combines with J gene TRBJ1-2; D possibly corresponds to TRBD1 (6 bases). The material sequenced was PBMCs. The CDR3 bases are TGCAGCGTTGAAGGTACAGGGCCCATCTATGGCTACACCTTC. It translates to CSVEGTGPIYGYTF.